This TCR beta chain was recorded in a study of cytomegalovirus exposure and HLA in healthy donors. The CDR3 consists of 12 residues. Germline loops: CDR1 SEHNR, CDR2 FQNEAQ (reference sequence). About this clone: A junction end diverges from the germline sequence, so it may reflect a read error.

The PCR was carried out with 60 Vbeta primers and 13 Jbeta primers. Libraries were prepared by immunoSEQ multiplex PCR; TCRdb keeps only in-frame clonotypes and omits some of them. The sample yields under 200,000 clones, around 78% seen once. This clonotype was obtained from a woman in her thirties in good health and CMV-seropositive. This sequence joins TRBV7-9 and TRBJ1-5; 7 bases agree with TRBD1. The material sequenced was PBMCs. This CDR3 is CSSSRQGQPQHF. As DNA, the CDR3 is TGTTCCAGCAGCCGACAGGGTCAGCCCCAGCATTTT. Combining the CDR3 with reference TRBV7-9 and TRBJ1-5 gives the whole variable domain DTGVSQNPRHKITKRGQNVTFRCDPISEHNRLYWYRQTLGQGPEFLTYFQNEAQLEKSRLLSDRFSAERPKGSFSTLEIQRTEQGDSAMYLCSSSRQGQPQHFGDGTRLSIL.